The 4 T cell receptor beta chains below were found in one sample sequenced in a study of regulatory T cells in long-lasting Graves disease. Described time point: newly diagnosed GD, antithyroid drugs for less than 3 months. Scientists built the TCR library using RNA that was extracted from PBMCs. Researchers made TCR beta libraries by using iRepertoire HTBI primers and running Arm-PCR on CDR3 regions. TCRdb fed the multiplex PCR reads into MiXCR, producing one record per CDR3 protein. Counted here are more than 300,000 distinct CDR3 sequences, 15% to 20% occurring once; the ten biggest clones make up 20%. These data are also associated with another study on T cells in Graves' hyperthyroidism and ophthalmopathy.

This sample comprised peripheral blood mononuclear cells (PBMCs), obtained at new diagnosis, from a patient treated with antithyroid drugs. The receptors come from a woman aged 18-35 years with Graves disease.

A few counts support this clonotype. The CDR3: CASSPVPGQKSSGNTIYF. CDR3 bases: TGTGCCAGCAGCCCCGTCCCCGGACAGAAGAGCTCTGGAAACACCATATATTTT. V and J are TRBV7-9 and TRBJ1-3; D is possibly TRBD1 (6 bases). Germline V gene data show CDR1 as SEHNR and CDR2 as FQNEAQ (reference sequence). The ends were cut back, 5 bases at V and 0 bases at J, with 20 bases in the middle. The CDR3 is 18 amino acids.

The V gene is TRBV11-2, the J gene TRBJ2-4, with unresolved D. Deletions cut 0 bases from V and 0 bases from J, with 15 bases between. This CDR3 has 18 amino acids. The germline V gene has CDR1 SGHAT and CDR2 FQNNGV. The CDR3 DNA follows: TGTGCCAGCAGCTTAGATTCAGGATCGAGATTAGCCAAAAACATTCAGTACTTC. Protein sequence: CASSLDSGSRLAKNIQYF.

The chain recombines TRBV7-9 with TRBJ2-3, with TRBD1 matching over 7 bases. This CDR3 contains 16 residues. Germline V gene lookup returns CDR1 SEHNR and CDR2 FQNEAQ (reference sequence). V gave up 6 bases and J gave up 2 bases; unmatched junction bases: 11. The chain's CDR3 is CASSSRQGIFTDTQYF. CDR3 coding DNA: TGTGCCAGCAGTTCGAGACAGGGTATCTTCACAGATACGCAGTATTTT.

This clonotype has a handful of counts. The CDR3 is CASRLSSGRGYEQFF. The CDR3 DNA reads as TGCGCCAGCCGCTTATCTAGCGGGAGGGGGTATGAGCAGTTCTTC. The chain is built from TRBV4-1 and TRBJ2-1, with 12 nucleotides matching TRBD2. The germline V gene encodes CDR1 MGHRA and CDR2 YSYEKL. The length of the CDR3 is 15 residues. The ends lost 8 bases at V and 8 bases at J; junction bases unmatched: 10.